This T cell receptor (beta chain) was identified during a study of shared clonotypes between healthy human individuals. Study-level results: Generation probability values for non-shared clonotypes were lower than those for clonotypes shared by all four donors.

The protocol was immunoSEQ multiplex PCR, while the TCRdb copy is restricted to in-frame clones and leaves out a portion. The sample yields hundreds of thousands of clones, about 70% seen once. The CDR3 totals 18 residues. Germline V lookup: CDR1 LGHNA, CDR2 YNFKEQ. Trimming at V came to 3 bases and at J to 5 bases, leaving 7 bases not matched to a gene. In its sample, this clone was seen a few times. Antigen: not known. Donation came from healthy HIV-negative adults that had no recent acute infections or vaccinations. Donors, without exception, were Caucasian adults residing in Nashville, Tennessee. CD4+ cell separation produced CD45RA+ naive and CD45RA-negative memory subsets.

Sequenced sample: memory CD4+ T cells sorted from blood. Described subset: CD45RA-negative fraction. This TCR was recovered from a man aged 25 to 40 in good health. The rearrangement links TRBV4-2 to TRBJ2-2; TRBD2 agrees at 15 bases. In DNA, the CDR3 is TGTGCCAGCAGCCAGGATGGACTAGCGGGAGGGCCAACCGGGGAGCTGTTTTTT. Translated, it gives CASSQDGLAGGPTGELFF.